This T cell receptor (beta chain) derives from a study of neoadjuvant anti-PD-1 for oral cavity cancer. Study as a whole: Nivolumab at 3 mg/kg was mostly given biweekly, three to four doses, pre-surgery. Patients without progression received a fourth nivolumab dose around day 43, then surgical resection on days 50-56.

This clone was seen a handful of times. Per germline, CDR1 SGHDT and CDR2 YYEEEE. The CDR3 contains 13 residues. V shed 2 bases and J shed 4 bases, with 9 bases lying between them. Time point indicated: after neoadjuvant nivolumab, at surgical resection. Analysis of PBMCs was direct, with no culture step. Only in-frame clones appear in the TCRdb table, and some are missing; sequencing was by immunoSEQ multiplex PCR. The sample records some 14,000 clones, just under 75% being singletons. The clonotype comes from a person aged 35 to 85 with oral cavity squamous cell carcinoma. V is TRBV5-6 and J is TRBJ1-1, with D uncertain. Specimen: PBMCs, collected after nivolumab (anti-PD-1) treatment. Here the CDR3 DNA reads TGTGCCAGCAGCTTAAGCGGAGGCACTGAAGCTTTCTTT. Translated: CASSLSGGTEAFF.